These 5 T cell receptor beta chains came from one sample sequenced in a study of blood T cell repertoires in COVID-19. TCRdb's copy holds only in-frame clones and misses some; the assay was immunoSEQ multiplex PCR. The table includes about 140,000 clones, approximately 88% detected once. The sequenced sample consisted of PBMCs or T cells enriched from blood (not recorded which). The receptor source for this set is a man between 65 and 85 years old who had been exposed to COVID-19.

V is TRBV27 and J is TRBJ2-7, with D perhaps TRBD1 (5 bases). The CDR3 is made up of 15 amino acids. Germline V gene sequence: CDR1 MNHEY, CDR2 SMNVEV (reference sequence). The V end was cut by 5 bases, the J end by 5 bases, with 19 bases between. The CDR3 sequence: CASSKHGQLKDEQYF. The DNA of the CDR3 is TGTGCCAGCAGTAAACATGGACAACTCAAGGACGAGCAGTACTTC.

The chain is built from TRBV3-1 (or the pseudogene TRBV3-2) and TRBJ2-2; D may be TRBD2 (6 bases). The V gene's germline CDR1 is LGHDT and CDR2 YNNKEL (reference sequence). This CDR3 spans 15 amino acids. V was clipped by 0 bases and J by 7 bases, with 12 bases between them. CDR3: CASSQDSRGIGELFF. In DNA form, the CDR3 reads TGTGCCAGCAGCCAAGATAGTCGGGGGATCGGGGAGCTGTTTTTT.

This clone was observed a single time. The V and J genes are TRBV7-2 and TRBJ1-1; D is undetermined. Germline V gene lookup returns CDR1 SGHTA and CDR2 FQGNSA. The V gene lost 5 bases and the J gene lost 7 bases, with 14 bases spanning the gap. The CDR3 consists of 13 residues. CDR3: CASSLIPGVEAFF. CDR3 in DNA: TGTGCCAGCAGCCTAATTCCCGGGGTTGAAGCTTTCTTT.

This clone was counted a few times. The CDR3 nucleotides read TGTGCCAGCAGCTTAGATTGGGGCGCAGACTATGGCTACACCTTC. Amino acid sequence: CASSLDWGADYGYTF. The chain carries TRBV7-2 and TRBJ1-2; D might be TRBD1 (5 bases). Germline values: CDR1 SGHTA, CDR2 FQGNSA. Trimming cost V 1 base and J 3 bases, with 12 bases left between them. The CDR3 contains 15 residues.

The genes are TRBV14 and TRBJ2-1; 7 positions match TRBD2. The germline V gene has CDR1 SGHDN and CDR2 FVKESK. The CDR3 is made up of 14 amino acids. Trimming removed 0 bases from V and 15 bases from J; junction bases left unmatched: 11. CDR3: CASSQEVGRAKRFF. The CDR3 bases are TGTGCCAGCAGCCAAGAAGTAGGGAGGGCGAAGCGGTTCTTC.